These T cell receptor beta chains were read from a single sample in a study of OX40 agonist ivuxolimab in advanced cancers. The repertoire was sequenced with immunoSEQ multiplex PCR; TCRdb's copy has only in-frame clones and lacks some. The sample has tens of thousands of clones; about 87% are singletons. The source was CD4+ or CD8+ T cells sorted from blood, collected in a trial of the OX40 agonist ivuxolimab. The receptors come from an adult with an advanced solid tumor such as melanoma, head and neck, liver or kidney cancer. Both conserved end residues are part of each CDR3. D genes are given only for firm matches. Where a row states a size, it is once, few, many or the class of an expanded clone; other rows omit it.

d_gene: NA
j_gene: TRBJ2-1
v_gene: TRBV18
abundance: few
CDR3aa: CASSPGPAGQLYNEQFF
CDR3nt: TGTGCCAGCTCACCAGGGCCAGCGGGTCAGCTCTACAATGAGCAGTTCTTC

d_gene: NA
j_gene: TRBJ1-2
v_gene: TRBV5-7
abundance: NA
CDR3aa: CASSFGGGSGYTF
CDR3nt: TGTGCCAGCAGCTTCGGGGGGGGCTCTGGCTACACCTTC

d_gene: TRBD1
j_gene: TRBJ1-1
v_gene: TRBV28
abundance: NA
CDR3aa: CASNWDRTMNTEAFF
CDR3nt: TGTGCCAGCAATTGGGACAGAACAATGAACACTGAAGCTTTCTTT

d_gene: NA
j_gene: TRBJ2-7
v_gene: TRBV7-6
abundance: NA
CDR3aa: CASSLALTGYEQYF
CDR3nt: TGTGCCAGCAGCTTAGCGTTGACGGGCTACGAGCAGTACTTC

d_gene: NA
j_gene: TRBJ2-7
v_gene: TRBV5-1
abundance: many
CDR3aa: CASSPEPGLNDEQYF
CDR3nt: TGCGCCAGCAGCCCAGAGCCGGGATTGAACGACGAGCAGTACTTC

d_gene: TRBD2
j_gene: TRBJ2-1
v_gene: TRBV19
abundance: NA
CDR3aa: CASSIKRGGYNEQFF
CDR3nt: TGTGCCAGTAGTATAAAGCGGGGGGGATACAATGAGCAGTTCTTC

d_gene: NA
j_gene: TRBJ2-2
v_gene: TRBV28
abundance: NA
CDR3aa: CASSPGTGELFF
CDR3nt: TGTGCCAGCAGTCCAGGGACCGGGGAGCTGTTTTTT

d_gene: TRBD2
j_gene: TRBJ2-1
v_gene: TRBV2
abundance: NA
CDR3aa: CASRQTRGLAAHNEQFF
CDR3nt: TGTGCCAGCAGACAAACCAGAGGGCTAGCGGCTCACAATGAGCAGTTCTTC

d_gene: NA
j_gene: TRBJ2-3
v_gene: TRBV27
abundance: NA
CDR3aa: CASSLSDRHTQYF
CDR3nt: TGTGCCAGCAGTTTATCGGACCGGCATACGCAGTATTTT

d_gene: NA
j_gene: TRBJ2-7
v_gene: TRBV6-4
abundance: NA
CDR3aa: CASSAGAVLGEQYF
CDR3nt: TGTGCCAGCAGTGCTGGGGCAGTTCTGGGCGAGCAGTACTTC

d_gene: NA
j_gene: TRBJ2-5
v_gene: TRBV7-3
abundance: NA
CDR3aa: CASSPWDLQETQYF
CDR3nt: TGTGCCAGCAGCCCCTGGGACTTACAAGAGACCCAGTACTTC

d_gene: TRBD2
j_gene: TRBJ2-1
v_gene: TRBV30
abundance: NA
CDR3aa: CAWTTSGINEQFF
CDR3nt: TGTGCCTGGACGACTAGCGGGATTAATGAGCAGTTCTTC

d_gene: NA
j_gene: TRBJ2-2
v_gene: TRBV5-1
abundance: few
CDR3aa: CASSLSPAELFF
CDR3nt: TGCGCCAGCAGCTTGAGTCCCGCGGAGCTGTTTTTT

d_gene: NA
j_gene: TRBJ2-7
v_gene: TRBV27
abundance: NA
CDR3aa: CASSPRVSSYEQYF
CDR3nt: TGTGCCAGCAGTCCGCGGGTCAGCTCCTACGAGCAGTACTTC

d_gene: TRBD2
j_gene: TRBJ2-5
v_gene: TRBV5-8
abundance: NA
CDR3aa: CASSSLAGESQETQYF
CDR3nt: TGTGCCAGCAGCTCTCTAGCGGGAGAGAGCCAAGAGACCCAGTACTTC

d_gene: TRBD1
j_gene: TRBJ2-2
v_gene: TRBV27
abundance: NA
CDR3aa: CASSYRKGGGGELFF
CDR3nt: TGTGCCAGCAGTTACCGAAAAGGGGGCGGAGGGGAGCTGTTTTTT

d_gene: TRBD1
j_gene: TRBJ2-7
v_gene: TRBV27
abundance: NA
CDR3aa: CASSLYTGVAYEQYF
CDR3nt: TGTGCCAGCAGTCTCTATACAGGGGTCGCCTACGAGCAGTACTTC

d_gene: TRBD1
j_gene: TRBJ2-7
v_gene: TRBV5-5
abundance: NA
CDR3aa: CASSLRQGSYEQYF
CDR3nt: TGTGCCAGCAGCTTGCGACAGGGGTCCTACGAGCAGTACTTC

d_gene: NA
j_gene: TRBJ1-5
v_gene: TRBV9
abundance: NA
CDR3aa: CASSNGGGNQPQHF
CDR3nt: TGTGCCAGCTCTAACGGGGGCGGCAATCAGCCCCAGCATTTT

d_gene: TRBD1
j_gene: TRBJ2-1
v_gene: TRBV29-1
abundance: NA
CDR3aa: CSVGSDRALSYNEQFF
CDR3nt: TGCAGCGTTGGCTCGGACAGGGCACTCTCCTACAATGAGCAGTTCTTC

d_gene: NA
j_gene: TRBJ2-3
v_gene: TRBV7-2
abundance: NA
CDR3aa: CASSLTGGKADTQYF
CDR3nt: TGTGCCAGCAGCTTGACGGGGGGCAAAGCAGATACGCAGTATTTT

d_gene: NA
j_gene: TRBJ1-1
v_gene: TRBV27
abundance: NA
CDR3aa: CASSLGPAVEAFF
CDR3nt: TGTGCCAGCAGTTTAGGGCCAGCGGTCGAGGCTTTCTTT

d_gene: TRBD2
j_gene: TRBJ2-1
v_gene: TRBV7-9
abundance: NA
CDR3aa: CASSQTSGRTNNEQFF
CDR3nt: TGTGCCAGCAGCCAGACTAGCGGGAGGACGAACAATGAGCAGTTCTTC

d_gene: NA
j_gene: TRBJ1-1
v_gene: TRBV5-6
abundance: NA
CDR3aa: CASSANPGSRTEAFF
CDR3nt: TGTGCCAGCAGCGCCAACCCAGGGTCGAGGACTGAAGCTTTCTTT

d_gene: TRBD2
j_gene: TRBJ2-3
v_gene: TRBV7-2
abundance: NA
CDR3aa: CASSTIAGGGDTQYF
CDR3nt: TGTGCCAGCAGCACCATAGCGGGGGGCGGTGATACGCAGTATTTT

d_gene: NA
j_gene: TRBJ2-3
v_gene: TRBV27
abundance: NA
CDR3aa: CASSQKWGSGTDTQYF
CDR3nt: TGTGCCAGCAGTCAAAAGTGGGGGTCGGGCACAGATACGCAGTATTTT

d_gene: NA
j_gene: TRBJ2-1
v_gene: TRBV11-2
abundance: NA
CDR3aa: CASSFRFSSYNEQFF
CDR3nt: TGTGCCAGCAGCTTCAGGTTTAGCTCCTACAATGAGCAGTTCTTC

d_gene: NA
j_gene: TRBJ2-7
v_gene: TRBV6-5
abundance: NA
CDR3aa: CASSYGGTEQYF
CDR3nt: TGTGCCAGCAGTTACGGGGGAACCGAGCAGTACTTC

d_gene: NA
j_gene: TRBJ2-5
v_gene: TRBV25-1
abundance: NA
CDR3aa: CASTRQRDKDSGTQYF
CDR3nt: TGTGCCAGCACACGGCAGCGGGACAAAGACTCGGGGACCCAGTACTTC

d_gene: NA
j_gene: TRBJ1-6
v_gene: TRBV27
abundance: once
CDR3aa: CASSLKAISPLHF
CDR3nt: TGTGCCAGCAGTTTAAAGGCGATTTCACCCCTCCACTTT

d_gene: NA
j_gene: TRBJ2-3
v_gene: TRBV30
abundance: NA
CDR3aa: CAWNGWGQTDTQYF
CDR3nt: TGTGCCTGGAACGGGTGGGGCCAAACAGATACGCAGTATTTT

d_gene: NA
j_gene: TRBJ1-2
v_gene: TRBV4-1
abundance: NA
CDR3aa: CASSQDGGAGHTF
CDR3nt: TGCGCCAGCAGCCAAGACGGGGGAGCCGGCCACACCTTC

d_gene: TRBD1
j_gene: TRBJ2-1
v_gene: TRBV14
abundance: NA
CDR3aa: CASSPSGQGKFF
CDR3nt: TGTGCCAGCAGCCCGAGCGGACAGGGGAAGTTCTTC

d_gene: NA
j_gene: TRBJ2-3
v_gene: TRBV7-2
abundance: NA
CDR3aa: CASSSVAASTDTQYF
CDR3nt: TGTGCCAGCAGCTCGGTAGCGGCTAGCACAGATACGCAGTATTTT

d_gene: NA
j_gene: TRBJ2-3
v_gene: TRBV6-6
abundance: NA
CDR3aa: CASSYSRQEYTDTQYF
CDR3nt: TGTGCCAGCAGCTACTCGCGACAGGAATACACAGATACGCAGTATTTT

d_gene: TRBD1
j_gene: TRBJ2-3
v_gene: TRBV7-9
abundance: NA
CDR3aa: CASSLRQGLIEDTQYF
CDR3nt: TGTGCCAGCAGCTTGCGACAGGGGCTGATTGAGGATACGCAGTATTTT

d_gene: TRBD2
j_gene: TRBJ2-2
v_gene: TRBV5-1
abundance: NA
CDR3aa: CASSIRLAGEGTGELFF
CDR3nt: TGCGCCAGCAGCATTAGACTAGCGGGAGAGGGAACCGGGGAGCTGTTTTTT

d_gene: TRBD1
j_gene: TRBJ2-3
v_gene: TRBV23-1
abundance: once
CDR3aa: CASSQRDRGHIDTQYF
CDR3nt: TGCGCCAGCAGTCAACGGGACAGGGGGCACATAGATACGCAGTATTTT

d_gene: TRBD2
j_gene: TRBJ2-7
v_gene: TRBV6-6
abundance: NA
CDR3aa: CASSWAAGGSYEQYF
CDR3nt: TGTGCCAGCAGTTGGGCAGCGGGGGGCTCCTACGAGCAGTACTTC

d_gene: TRBD2
j_gene: TRBJ2-1
v_gene: TRBV7-2
abundance: NA
CDR3aa: CASSFLAVWDNEQFF
CDR3nt: TGTGCCAGCAGCTTCCTAGCGGTGTGGGACAATGAGCAGTTCTTC

d_gene: NA
j_gene: TRBJ2-1
v_gene: TRBV28
abundance: NA
CDR3aa: CASSSVGRTYNEQFF
CDR3nt: TGTGCCAGCAGTTCCGTCGGGCGGACCTACAATGAGCAGTTCTTC